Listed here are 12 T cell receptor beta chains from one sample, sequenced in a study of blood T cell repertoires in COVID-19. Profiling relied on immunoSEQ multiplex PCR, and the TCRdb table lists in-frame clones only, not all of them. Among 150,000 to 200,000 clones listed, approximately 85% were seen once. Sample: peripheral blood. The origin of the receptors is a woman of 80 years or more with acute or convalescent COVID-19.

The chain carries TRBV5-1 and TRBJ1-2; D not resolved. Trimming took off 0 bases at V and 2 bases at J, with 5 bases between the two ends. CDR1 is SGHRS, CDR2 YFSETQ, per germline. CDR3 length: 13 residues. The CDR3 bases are TGCGCCAGCAGCTTGGTCTTCAACTATGGCTACACCTTC. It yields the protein CASSLVFNYGYTF.

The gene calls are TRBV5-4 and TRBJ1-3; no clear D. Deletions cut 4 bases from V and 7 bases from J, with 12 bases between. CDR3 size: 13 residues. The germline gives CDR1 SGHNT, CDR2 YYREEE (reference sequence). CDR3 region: CASSRRGGNTIYF. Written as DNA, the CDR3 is TGTGCCAGCAGCAGACGCGGCGGGAACACCATATATTTT.

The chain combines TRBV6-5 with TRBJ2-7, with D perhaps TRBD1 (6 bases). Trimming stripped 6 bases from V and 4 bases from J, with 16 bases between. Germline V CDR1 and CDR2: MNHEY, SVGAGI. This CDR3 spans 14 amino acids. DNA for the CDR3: TGTGCCAGCAGACCCACTAGTCAGGGGTACGAGCAGTACTTC. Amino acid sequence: CASRPTSQGYEQYF.

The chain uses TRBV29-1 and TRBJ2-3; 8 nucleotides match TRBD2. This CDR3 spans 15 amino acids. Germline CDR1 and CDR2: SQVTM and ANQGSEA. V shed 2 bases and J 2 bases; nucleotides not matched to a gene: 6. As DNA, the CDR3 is TGCAGCGTTGAAACGGCGGGGGGCTCCACAGATACGCAGTATTTT. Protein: CSVETAGGSTDTQYF.

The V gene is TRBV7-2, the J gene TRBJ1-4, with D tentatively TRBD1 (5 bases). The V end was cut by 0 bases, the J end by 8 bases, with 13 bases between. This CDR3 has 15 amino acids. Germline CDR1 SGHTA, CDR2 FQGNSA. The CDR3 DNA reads TGTGCCAGCAGCTTAGCAGGAGGGGCCGGGGAAAAACTGTTTTTT. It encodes CASSLAGGAGEKLFF.

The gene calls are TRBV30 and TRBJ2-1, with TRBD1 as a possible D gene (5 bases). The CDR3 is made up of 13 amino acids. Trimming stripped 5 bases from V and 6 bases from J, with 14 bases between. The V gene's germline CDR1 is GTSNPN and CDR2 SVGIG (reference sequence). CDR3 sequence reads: CAWDSQNFNEQFF. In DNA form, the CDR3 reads TGTGCCTGGGACAGCCAGAATTTCAATGAGCAGTTCTTC.

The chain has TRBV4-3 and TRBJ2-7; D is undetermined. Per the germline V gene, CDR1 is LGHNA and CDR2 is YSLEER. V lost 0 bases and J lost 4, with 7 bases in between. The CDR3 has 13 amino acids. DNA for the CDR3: TGCGCCAGCAGCCAAGATCTTAATTACGAGCAGTACTTC. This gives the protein CASSQDLNYEQYF.

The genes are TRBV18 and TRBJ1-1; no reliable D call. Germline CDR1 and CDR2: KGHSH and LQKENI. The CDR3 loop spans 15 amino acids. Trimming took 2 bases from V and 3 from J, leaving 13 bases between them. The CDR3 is CASSPSGGLYTEAFF. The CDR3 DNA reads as TGTGCCAGCTCACCATCGGGCGGACTTTACACTGAAGCTTTCTTT.

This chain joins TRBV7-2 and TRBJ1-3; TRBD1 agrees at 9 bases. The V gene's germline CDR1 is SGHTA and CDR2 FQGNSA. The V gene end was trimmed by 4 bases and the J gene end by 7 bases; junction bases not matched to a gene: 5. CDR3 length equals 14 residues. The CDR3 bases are TGTGCCAGCAGCTCCCAAGACAGGGGGAACACCATATATTTT. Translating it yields CASSSQDRGNTIYF.

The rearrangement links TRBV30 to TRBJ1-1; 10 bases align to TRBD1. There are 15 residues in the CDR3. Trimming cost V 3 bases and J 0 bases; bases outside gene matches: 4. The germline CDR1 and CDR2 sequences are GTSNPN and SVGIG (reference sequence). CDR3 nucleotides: TGTGCCTGGAGGCCAGGGACAGGGGTGAACACTGAAGCTTTCTTT. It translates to CAWRPGTGVNTEAFF.

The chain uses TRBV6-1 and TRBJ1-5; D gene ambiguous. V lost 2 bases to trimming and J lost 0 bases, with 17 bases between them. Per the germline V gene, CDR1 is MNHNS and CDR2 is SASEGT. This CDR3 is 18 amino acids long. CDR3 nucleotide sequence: TGTGCCAGCAGTGAATTCGGAGCCCCCCGTTATAGCAATCAGCCCCAGCATTTT. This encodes CASSEFGAPRYSNQPQHF.

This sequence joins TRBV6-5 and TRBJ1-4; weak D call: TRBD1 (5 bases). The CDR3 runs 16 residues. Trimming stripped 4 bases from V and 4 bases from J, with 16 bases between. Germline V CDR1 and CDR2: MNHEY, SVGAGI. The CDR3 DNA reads TGTGCCAGCAGTTTATCGGTCGGGCAGGGTAATGAAAAACTGTTTTTT. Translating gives CASSLSVGQGNEKLFF.